One and the same sample provided the 16 T cell receptor beta chains below, sequenced in a study of cytomegalovirus exposure and HLA in healthy donors. PCR used 60 Vbeta primers and 13 Jbeta primers. The table came from immunoSEQ multiplex PCR; TCRdb's copy has only in-frame clones and leaves some out. The sample carries around 150,000 clones, 80% recorded once. Sequencing used PBMCs. The receptors were sampled from a man younger than 35 in good health and CMV-seropositive.

This chain joins TRBV6-6 and TRBJ2-7, with 8 bases that match TRBD1. The CDR3 contains 15 residues. Germline V gene sequence: CDR1 MNHNY, CDR2 SVGAGI (reference sequence). The trim removed 6 bases at V and 4 bases at J, leaving 11 bases unmatched. For the CDR3, the DNA is TGTGCCAGCAGACCCAGGACAGGGAATCGATACGAGCAGTACTTC. Amino acid sequence: CASRPRTGNRYEQYF.

This chain uses TRBV7-9 with TRBJ2-1; 7 positions agree with TRBD2. Trimming at V came to 3 bases and at J to 10 bases, leaving 6 bases not matched to a gene. The CDR3 covers 13 residues. Germline V CDR1 and CDR2: SEHNR, FQNEAQ (reference sequence). CDR3 sequence (DNA): TGTGCCAGCAGCTTGGTTCCGGGAGGAGAGCAGTTCTTC. Translated: CASSLVPGGEQFF.

This rearrangement joins TRBV6-6 to TRBJ1-1; 9 bases are shared with TRBD1. CDR1 MNHNY and CDR2 SVGAGI come from the germline V gene (reference sequence). CDR3 length: 15 residues. V shed 3 bases, J shed 5 bases, and the junction held 7 bases outside the gene matches. Here the CDR3 reads CASSYPGTGKTEAFF. DNA for the CDR3: TGTGCCAGCAGTTATCCGGGGACAGGGAAAACTGAAGCTTTCTTT.

This clone was detected once. The rearrangement uses TRBV5-5 and TRBJ1-3, with TRBD1 as a possible D gene (5 bases). CDR1 and CDR2 from the germline V gene are SGHKS and YYEKEE (reference sequence). CDR3 size: 15 residues. Trimming left V 0 bases short and J 4 bases short, with 11 bases between. CDR3 bases: TGTGCCAGCAGCTTGGTCAGGGCGCAGGGAAACACCATATATTTT. This translates into CASSLVRAQGNTIYF.

The chain couples TRBV5-1 to TRBJ2-7; D possibly corresponds to TRBD2 (5 bases). The CDR3 covers 15 residues. Germline CDR1 and CDR2: SGHRS and YFSETQ. Trimming left V 4 bases short and J 2 bases short, with 16 bases between. CDR3: CASSKSASSTYEQYF. DNA for the CDR3: TGCGCCAGCAGCAAATCGGCTAGCTCGACCTACGAGCAGTACTTC. Complete variable domain (other parts from reference TRBV5-1 and TRBJ2-7): KAGVTQTPRYLIKTRGQQVTLSCSPISGHRSVSWYQQTPGQGLQFLFEYFSETQRNKGNFPGRFSGRQFSNSRSEMNVSTLELGDSALYLCASSKSASSTYEQYFGPGTRLTVT.

This rearrangement joins TRBV2 to TRBJ1-1; the D gene is possibly TRBD1 (5 bases). Germline values: CDR1 SNHLY, CDR2 FYNNEI. The V end lost 2 bases, the J end lost 5 bases, and 21 bases lay between the germline ends. This CDR3 region has 17 residues. The CDR3 coding sequence is TGTGCCAGCAGTGAACCCCCAGGCCCGGGCGGGGGTACTGAAGCTTTCTTT. This codes for CASSEPPGPGGGTEAFF.

This clone was seen a few times. The V call is TRBV19, the J call TRBJ1-1; 7 bases map to TRBD1. In germline, CDR1 is LNHDA, CDR2 SQIVND (reference sequence). The CDR3 loop spans 14 amino acids. V shed 3 bases and J 7 bases; nucleotides not matched to a gene: 8. DNA for the CDR3: TGTGCCAGTAGTATTGCAGGGGGTAAGGGTGAAGCTTTCTTT. It is translated as CASSIAGGKGEAFF.

The J gene is TRBJ1-5, the V gene TRBV10-3; D remains unclear. Germline lookup yields CDR1 ENHRY and CDR2 SYGVKD. CDR3 length: 14 residues. V was clipped by 5 bases and J by 2 bases, with 10 bases between them. CDR3 nucleotides: TGTGCCATCAGTCCCGCCGGAGGCAATCAGCCCCAGCATTTT. Translated, it gives CAISPAGGNQPQHF.

Comments on this clone: Different DNA sequences within this sample yield the same CDR3. V is TRBV19 and J is TRBJ2-1; tentatively, D is TRBD1 (6 bases). The germline V gene encodes CDR1 LNHDA and CDR2 SQIVND (reference sequence). This CDR3 region has 14 residues. The V end was cut by 1 base, the J end by 3 bases, with 7 bases between. As DNA, the CDR3 is TGTGCCAGTAGTATAGGAGGGGGCTACAATGAGCAGTTCTTC. Translation: CASSIGGGYNEQFF.

The chain links TRBV7-9 to TRBJ1-2; D might be TRBD1 (5 bases). There are 13 residues in the CDR3. Germline V lookup: CDR1 SEHNR, CDR2 FQNEAQ (reference sequence). V was cut by 3 bases and J by 6 bases, with 11 bases left in between. The CDR3 bases are TGTGCCAGCAGCTTGGGACTCACAGATGGCTACACCTTC. Protein product: CASSLGLTDGYTF. Supplemented by reference TRBV7-9 and TRBJ1-2, the full variable domain reads DTGVSQNPRHKITKRGQNVTFRCDPISEHNRLYWYRQTLGQGPEFLTYFQNEAQLEKSRLLSDRFSAERPKGSFSTLEIQRTEQGDSAMYLCASSLGLTDGYTFGSGTRLTVV.

This clone was recorded a few times. This chain joins TRBV5-4 and TRBJ2-5; no clear D gene. TRBJ2-7 matches the DNA end more closely, so the J call is doubtful. Germline CDR1 is SGHNT and CDR2 is YYREEE (reference sequence). The length of the CDR3 is 11 residues. Here the CDR3 DNA reads TGTGCCAGCAGCGACTCCTACGAGCAGTACTTC. It codes for CASSDSYEQYF.

The chain joins TRBV30 to TRBJ1-6; 8 bases agree with TRBD1. There are 14 residues in the CDR3. J was trimmed by 7 bases and V by 2 bases; bases with no gene match: 4. CDR1 and CDR2 (germline): GTSNPN, SVGIG (reference sequence). The CDR3 protein is CAWSRTGPNSPLHF. CDR3 in DNA: TGTGCCTGGAGTCGGACAGGGCCGAATTCACCCCTCCACTTT.

The chain is built from TRBV19 and TRBJ1-3; maybe TRBD1 (6 bases). Trimming shortened V by 5 bases and J by 0 bases, and 20 bases separated the two germline ends. The CDR3 length is 18 residues. CDR1 and CDR2 (germline): LNHDA, SQIVND (reference sequence). The CDR3 nucleotides are TGTGCCAGTAGTTCCGCGGCCGGGACACTTAGCTCTGGAAACACCATATATTTT. Protein: CASSSAAGTLSSGNTIYF.

The rearrangement joins TRBV19 to TRBJ1-4, with a tentative D call TRBD1 (6 bases). The germline CDR1 and CDR2 sequences are LNHDA and SQIVND (reference sequence). Trimming left V 6 bases short and J 3 bases short, with 14 bases between. The CDR3 spans 15 residues. DNA for the CDR3: TGTGCCAGTAGGCGGGGGGCGTCAGCTAATGAAAAACTGTTTTTT. Residues: CASRRGASANEKLFF.

The J gene is TRBJ2-1, the V gene TRBV19; 7 bases fit TRBD2. The V gene's germline CDR1 is LNHDA and CDR2 SQIVND (reference sequence). CDR3 length equals 18 residues. J gave up 2 bases and V 1 base, and 11 bases lay outside the gene matches. DNA for the CDR3: TGTGCCAGTAGTATAGCGTCGGGAGCGGGGCCAGCCTACAATGAGCAGTTCTTC. This sequence encodes CASSIASGAGPAYNEQFF.

The V gene is TRBV19, the J gene TRBJ1-2; 7 bases are shared with TRBD1. Trimming removed 11 bases from V and 8 bases from J; junction bases left unmatched: 11. This CDR3 contains 12 residues. Germline values: CDR1 LNHDA, CDR2 SQIVND (reference sequence). The CDR3 coding sequence is TGTGCCGTGAAAGGGGGCGCGGTGGGCTACACCTTC. Translating gives CAVKGGAVGYTF.